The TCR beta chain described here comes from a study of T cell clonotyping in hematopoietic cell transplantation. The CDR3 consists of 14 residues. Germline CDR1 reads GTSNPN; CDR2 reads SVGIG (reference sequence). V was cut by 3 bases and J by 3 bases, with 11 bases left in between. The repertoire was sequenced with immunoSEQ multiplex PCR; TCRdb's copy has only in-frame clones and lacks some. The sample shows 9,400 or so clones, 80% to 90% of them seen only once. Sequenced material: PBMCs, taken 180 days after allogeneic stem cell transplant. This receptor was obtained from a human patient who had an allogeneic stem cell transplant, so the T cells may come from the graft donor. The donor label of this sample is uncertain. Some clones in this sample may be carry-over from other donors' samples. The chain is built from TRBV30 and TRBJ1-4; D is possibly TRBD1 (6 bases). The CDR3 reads CAWRRDTSNEKLFF. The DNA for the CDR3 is TGTGCCTGGAGGCGGGACACATCTAATGAAAAACTGTTTTTT.